Presented here are 24 T cell receptor beta chains from one specimen sequenced in a study of blood T cell repertoires in COVID-19. Sequencing used immunoSEQ multiplex PCR; TCRdb keeps in-frame clones, though not all of them. The table records 300,000 to 450,000 clones, around 87% of them present only once. The sequencing sample was made of PBMCs or T cells enriched from blood (not recorded which). Receptors were obtained from a man aged 30 to 39 who had recovered from COVID-19.

This clone has just one count. V usage is TRBV4-1 and J usage is TRBJ2-3, with 10 bases lining up with TRBD2. V shed 0 bases and J 0 bases; nucleotides not matched to a gene: 3. The CDR3 length is 17 residues. CDR1 is MGHRA, CDR2 YSYEKL, per germline. CDR3 sequence: CASSQDWTSGSTDTQYF. CDR3 coding DNA: TGCGCCAGCAGCCAAGATTGGACTAGCGGTAGCACAGATACGCAGTATTTT.

This chain links TRBV13 with TRBJ1-3; 9 bases line up with TRBD1. The ends lost 4 bases at V and 7 bases at J; junction bases unmatched: 8. There are 15 residues in the CDR3. CDR1 is PRHDT and CDR2 is FYEKMQ in the germline V gene (reference sequence). The CDR3 DNA follows: TGTGCCAGCAGCTCCGGACAGGGGATCTACAACACCATATATTTT. Translated, it gives CASSSGQGIYNTIYF.

The V and J genes are TRBV7-2 and TRBJ1-4; D is ambiguous. Trimming took off 4 bases at V and 0 bases at J, with 9 bases between the two ends. In germline, CDR1 is SGHTA, CDR2 FQGNSA. The CDR3 contains 15 residues. The CDR3 nucleotides are TGTGCCAGCAGCTCCCAGACAACAACTAATGAAAAACTGTTTTTT. This gives the protein CASSSQTTTNEKLFF.

The chain joins TRBV5-1 to TRBJ1-6, with a possible D match to TRBD1 (6 bases). CDR3 length: 16 residues. Germline assignment: CDR1 SGHRS and CDR2 YFSETQ. Trimming cost V 4 bases and J 5 bases, with 16 bases left between them. This chain's CDR3 is CASSLSGAGDNSPLHF. In nucleotides, the CDR3 is TGCGCCAGCAGCCTTTCGGGGGCGGGGGATAATTCACCCCTCCACTTT.

The chain recombines TRBV5-1 with TRBJ1-2; no firm D call. This CDR3 is built from 14 residues. Looked up from germline, CDR1 is SGHRS and CDR2 is YFSETQ. Trimming pared 4 bases from V and 0 bases from J, leaving 10 bases between. CDR3 residues: CASSPATANYGYTF. Here the CDR3 DNA reads TGCGCCAGCAGCCCGGCCACAGCTAACTATGGCTACACCTTC. The complete variable domain, with remaining parts taken from reference TRBV5-1 and TRBJ1-2, reads KAGVTQTPRYLIKTRGQQVTLSCSPISGHRSVSWYQQTPGQGLQFLFEYFSETQRNKGNFPGRFSGRQFSNSRSEMNVSTLELGDSALYLCASSPATANYGYTFGSGTRLTVV.

V usage is TRBV9 and J usage is TRBJ1-2; D gene unclear. CDR1 SGDLS and CDR2 YYNGEE come from the germline V gene. The CDR3 totals 14 residues. The V end was cut by 0 bases, the J end by 7 bases, with 13 bases between. The CDR3 sequence is CASSVDDVRSGYTF. The CDR3 DNA follows: TGTGCCAGCAGCGTAGACGACGTTCGGAGTGGCTACACCTTC.

The rearrangement uses TRBV12-5 and TRBJ1-1; no clear D gene. In germline, CDR1 is LGHNT, CDR2 FRNRAP. V was shortened by 1 base and J by 8 bases, with 8 bases between the two germline ends. This CDR3 comprises 12 residues. CDR3 region: CASGLAPREAFF. DNA of the CDR3: TGTGCTAGTGGTTTGGCCCCTAGGGAAGCTTTCTTT.

The rearrangement uses TRBV29-1 and TRBJ1-6; 8 bases match TRBD1. There are 14 residues in the CDR3. J lost 7 bases, V lost 5 bases, and 7 bases had no gene match. The germline gives CDR1 SQVTM, CDR2 ANQGSEA. CDR3 bases: TGCAGCGTTCCCGGGCAGGGGGCGAATTCACCCCTCCACTTT. Amino acid sequence: CSVPGQGANSPLHF.

This sequence joins TRBV19 and TRBJ1-2; D may be TRBD1 (6 bases). The CDR3 contains 13 residues. Deletions cut 6 bases from V and 8 bases from J, with 16 bases between. CDR1 is LNHDA and CDR2 is SQIVND in the germline V gene (reference sequence). CDR3 sequence (DNA): TGTGCCAGTAGCCAACGAACAGGGAACGGCTACACCTTC. This sequence encodes CASSQRTGNGYTF.

The DNA of the CDR3 is TGCGCCAGCAGCCAAGATTTGGGACAGGGGGCATTGGGCGAGCAGTACTTC. It encodes CASSQDLGQGALGEQYF. This chain joins TRBV4-3 and TRBJ2-7; 12 nucleotides agree with TRBD1. This CDR3 contains 17 residues. The junction had 9 bases not matched to a gene; V was cut back by 0 bases and J by 6 bases. Germline values: CDR1 LGHNA, CDR2 YSLEER.

Notes on this clone: In this CDR3 the conserved last residue, phenylalanine or tryptophan, is missing, so a read error is likely. This sequence joins TRBV5-6 and TRBJ1-2; 9 bases match TRBD1. The V gene end was trimmed by 2 bases and the J gene end by 6 bases; junction bases not matched to a gene: 2. CDR1 and CDR2 (germline): SGHDT, YYEEEE. CDR3 size: 13 residues. CDR3 sequence (DNA): TGTGCCAGCAGCTTTTGGGACAGGGATGGCTACACCCTC. Its protein product is CASSFWDRDGYTL.

This clone was seen a handful of times. J is TRBJ1-2 and V is TRBV11-1, with 7 bases matching TRBD1. This CDR3 is 13 amino acids long. The germline CDR1 and CDR2 sequences are SGHAT and FQDESV (reference sequence). V lost 5 bases and J lost 2; bases outside the gene matches: 2. CDR3 loop: CASSQTGNYGYTF. The CDR3 DNA reads TGTGCCAGCAGCCAGACAGGGAACTATGGCTACACCTTC.

The rearrangement uses TRBV7-8 and TRBJ1-1; D perhaps matches TRBD1 (5 bases). Germline V gene lookup returns CDR1 SGHVS and CDR2 FQNEAQ. This CDR3 is 13 amino acids long. The ends were cut back, 4 bases at V and 5 bases at J, with 11 bases in the middle. CDR3 nucleotide sequence: TGTGCCAGCAGCTCAGGGAAGGGGACTGAAGCTTTCTTT. This gives the protein CASSSGKGTEAFF.

V and J are TRBV19 and TRBJ2-2; D may be TRBD2 (5 bases). Trimming shortened V by 7 bases and J by 2 bases, and 17 bases separated the two germline ends. Germline V gene sequence: CDR1 LNHDA, CDR2 SQIVND (reference sequence). This CDR3 has 16 residues. CDR3 region: CASTRTGGPNTGELFF. The CDR3 DNA reads as TGTGCCAGTACTCGGACCGGCGGGCCTAACACCGGGGAGCTGTTTTTT. Full variable domain (rest looked up from reference TRBV19 and TRBJ2-2): DGGITQSPKYLFRKEGQNVTLSCEQNLNHDAMYWYRQDPGQGLRLIYYSQIVNDFQKGDIAEGYSVSREKKESFPLTVTSAQKNPTAFYLCASTRTGGPNTGELFFGEGSRLTVL.

The CDR3 DNA reads as TGTGCCAGCAGCCCTTTCGGACAGGGAAATGAAAAACTGTTTTTT. Protein sequence: CASSPFGQGNEKLFF. The chain employs TRBV7-9 and TRBJ1-4, with 8 bases matching TRBD1. The trim removed 5 bases at V and 5 bases at J, leaving 7 bases unmatched. The CDR3 length is 15 residues. Germline CDR1 and CDR2: SEHNR and FQNEAQ (reference sequence).

The DNA of the CDR3 is TGTGCCAGTAGTATGAAACTTGACAGGGGGCTTGGTGGCTACACCTTC. It codes for CASSMKLDRGLGGYTF. V gene TRBV19 combines with J gene TRBJ1-2; 10 nucleotides line up with TRBD1. CDR1 LNHDA and CDR2 SQIVND come from the germline V gene (reference sequence). The CDR3 runs to 16 residues. The V segment lost 3 bases and the J segment 7 bases; nucleotides outside the gene matches: 11.

This clone was counted only a few times. This chain uses TRBV12-3 or TRBV12-4 with TRBJ1-1; D might be TRBD1 (6 bases). Trimming removed 6 bases at V and 2 bases at J, with 10 bases between. This CDR3 contains 13 residues. The DNA for the CDR3 is TGTGCCAGCAGCAGGGGCGTAAACACTGAAGCTTTCTTT. Translating gives CASSRGVNTEAFF.

The gene calls are TRBV4-2 and TRBJ2-7, with 15 bases identical to TRBD2. The CDR3 is 17 residues long. In germline, CDR1 is LGHNA, CDR2 YNFKEQ. The ends lost 4 bases at V and 4 bases at J; junction bases unmatched: 8. Here the CDR3 reads CASSPIGTSGGSYEQYF. CDR3 bases: TGTGCCAGCAGCCCGATCGGGACTAGCGGGGGGTCGTACGAGCAGTACTTC.

This rearrangement joins TRBV4-1 to TRBJ1-4; D unclear. V lost 0 bases and J lost 0, with 11 bases in between. There are 17 residues in the CDR3. Germline V lookup: CDR1 MGHRA, CDR2 YSYEKL. CDR3 coding DNA: TGCGCCAGCAGCCAAGACCCCCGACAAGCAACTAATGAAAAACTGTTTTTT. Translation: CASSQDPRQATNEKLFF.

The V and J genes are TRBV7-8 and TRBJ1-4; TRBD1 is a possible D gene (6 bases). Per the germline V gene, CDR1 is SGHVS and CDR2 is FQNEAQ. V was pared by 5 bases and J by 8 bases, with 18 bases between. The CDR3 has 15 residues. The CDR3 region is CASSLTGTRKEKLFF. CDR3 DNA: TGTGCCAGCAGCCTCACAGGGACGAGGAAGGAAAAACTGTTTTTT. Full variable domain (rest looked up from reference TRBV7-8 and TRBJ1-4): GAGVSQSPRYKVAKRGQDVALRCDPISGHVSLFWYQQALGQGPEFLTYFQNEAQLDKSGLPSDRFFAERPEGSVSTLKIQRTQQEDSAVYLCASSLTGTRKEKLFFGSGTQLSVL.

The chain recombines TRBV6-5 with TRBJ1-2; D not resolved. Germline CDR1 is MNHEY and CDR2 is SVGAGI. CDR3 length: 12 residues. Trimming cost V 7 bases and J 8 bases, with 14 bases left between them. The CDR3 loop reads CASTRGRVGYTF. CDR3 nucleotides: TGTGCCAGCACCCGAGGGCGAGTCGGCTACACCTTC.

V usage is TRBV30 and J usage is TRBJ1-1; D remains ambiguous. The CDR3 runs to 14 residues. Germline CDR1 is GTSNPN and CDR2 is SVGIG (reference sequence). Trimming removed 2 bases from V and 2 bases from J, with 12 bases in between. The CDR3 nucleotides read TGTGCCTGGAGTCCAATCGCGGGAAACACTGAAGCTTTCTTT. As protein: CAWSPIAGNTEAFF.

V is TRBV6-5 and J is TRBJ1-1; D not certain. Germline V gene data show CDR1 as MNHEY and CDR2 as SVGAGI. The CDR3 loop spans 13 amino acids. Trimming stripped 6 bases from V and 1 base from J, with 9 bases between. Here the CDR3 DNA reads TGTGCCAGCAGCCTAGACCAGAACACTGAAGCTTTCTTT. It specifies CASSLDQNTEAFF.

Only one count was recorded for this clone. The V call is TRBV6-1, the J call TRBJ1-2, with 8 bases fitting TRBD1. The CDR3 spans 12 residues. From germline, CDR1 is MNHNS and CDR2 SASEGT. J was trimmed by 7 bases and V by 7 bases; bases with no gene match: 5. The chain's CDR3 is CASILGTGGYTF. The CDR3, as DNA: TGTGCCAGCATTCTCGGGACAGGTGGCTACACCTTC.